This T cell receptor (beta chain) was profiled in a study of shared clonotypes between healthy human individuals. A remark on this clone: The same CDR3 arises from other DNA sequences in this sample as well.

The CDR3 covers 13 residues. The ends were cut back, 2 bases at V and 1 base at J, with 6 bases in the middle. Germline-derived CDR1 and CDR2 are SGHRS and YFSETQ. TCRdb keeps only in-frame clones here, not all; method: immunoSEQ multiplex PCR. The table shows a few million clones, with roughly 90% occurring only once. The chain employs TRBV5-1 and TRBJ1-1; D remains unclear. The sequence was obtained from a man between 18 and 29 years old in good health. Some clones in this sample may be carry-over from other donors' samples. Material for sequencing was naive CD4+ T cells from PBMCs. As to subset: CD45RA+ positively selected. The DNA of the CDR3 is TGCGCCAGCAGCTTTAATACGAACACTGAAGCTTTCTTT. It is translated as CASSFNTNTEAFF.